A single sample gave rise to the 30 T cell receptor beta chains below, sequenced in a study of T cells in Graves' hyperthyroidism and ophthalmopathy. The source material, RNA transcripts, was used to amplify TCR beta CDR3 regions. First-round RT-PCR with HTBI primers amplified the TCR CDR3 region. Using its own MiXCR run on the multiplex PCR reads, TCRdb lists one record per CDR3 protein. The sample carries about 700,000 distinct CDR3 sequences, 12% to 15% recorded once. Sample: blood. Source of these receptors: a woman aged 18-29 years with Graves' hyperthyroidism.

This chain joins TRBV10-1 and TRBJ1-3; D unclear. Trimming cost V 4 bases and J 4 bases, with 23 bases left between them. CDR3 length: 18 amino acids. The germline CDR1 and CDR2 sequences are WNHNN and SYGVQD (reference sequence). The CDR3 DNA is TGCGCCAGCAGTGGACGACATAAGGACCGCGCATCAGGAAACACCATATATTTT. Translating it yields CASSGRHKDRASGNTIYF.

This clonotype was counted ten times or more. V is TRBV30 and J is TRBJ2-7, with 9 bases lining up with TRBD2. The CDR3 consists of 13 residues. After removal of 5 bases from V and 5 bases from J, the junction contained 7 bases not matched to a gene. CDR1 and CDR2 (germline): GTSNPN, SVGIG (reference sequence). CDR3 sequence: CAWDSGRVHEQYF. The CDR3, as DNA: TGTGCCTGGGATAGCGGGAGAGTTCACGAGCAGTACTTC.

The chain uses TRBV19 and TRBJ1-5, with 7 bases matching TRBD1. Germline V gene data show CDR1 as LNHDA and CDR2 as SQIVND (reference sequence). There are 12 residues in the CDR3. V shed 6 bases, J shed 5 bases, and the junction held 1 base outside the gene matches. CDR3 sequence: CASRDRDQPQHF. The CDR3 DNA is TGTGCCAGTAGAGACAGGGATCAGCCCCAGCATTTT. Together with reference TRBV19 and TRBJ1-5, the CDR3 gives the full variable domain: DGGITQSPKYLFRKEGQNVTLSCEQNLNHDAMYWYRQDPGQGLRLIYYSQIVNDFQKGDIAEGYSVSREKKESFPLTVTSAQKNPTAFYLCASRDRDQPQHFGDGTRLSIL.

On this clonotype: At one end, the junction sequence differs from germline, possibly due to a read error. The rearrangement links TRBV6-1 to TRBJ1-1; a possible D gene is TRBD1 (6 bases). Germline assignment: CDR1 MNHNS and CDR2 SASEGT. This CDR3 comprises 15 residues. This CDR3 is CASSGIQGRDTEALF. DNA of the CDR3: TGTGCCAGCAGTGGCATCCAGGGAAGGGACACTGAAGCTCTCTTT.

V usage is TRBV11-2 and J usage is TRBJ2-2, with a tentative D call TRBD2 (5 bases). CDR1 is SGHAT, CDR2 FQNNGV, per germline. The CDR3 sequence is 20 residues long. Trimming removed 4 bases from V and 4 bases from J, with 28 bases in between. This CDR3 is CASSSKPRRAMNRGTGELFF. CDR3 bases: TGTGCCAGCAGCTCCAAGCCCCGACGGGCAATGAACCGGGGCACCGGGGAGCTGTTTTTT.

The chain links TRBV2 to TRBJ1-5; 12 bases align to TRBD1. The V and J ends lost 8 bases and 7 bases, in that order; junction bases with no gene match: 6. The germline gives CDR1 SNHLY, CDR2 FYNNEI. The CDR3 consists of 14 residues. The CDR3 region has the DNA TGTGCCAGCTCCGGGACAGGGGGCCGACAGCCCCAGCATTTT. It translates to CASSGTGGRQPQHF.

This clonotype has only a few counts. V is TRBV5-1 and J is TRBJ2-7; no clear D. The CDR3 extends over 14 amino acids. CDR1 is SGHRS and CDR2 is YFSETQ in the germline V gene. V gave up 4 bases and J gave up 2 bases, with 13 bases separating them. CDR3 bases: TGCGCCAGCAGCATCCTACTCGGAACCTACGAGCAGTACTTC. Translation: CASSILLGTYEQYF.

Only a few counts were recorded for this clonotype. The chain combines TRBV20-1 with TRBJ2-1, with unresolved D. CDR3 length: 13 amino acids. The germline CDR1 and CDR2 sequences are DFQATT and SNEGSKA (reference sequence). The germline V and J ends were trimmed by 7 bases and 6 bases, with 16 bases remaining between them. This CDR3 is CSVRSPLGNEQFF. The CDR3 DNA reads TGCAGTGTGAGGAGCCCCCTGGGCAATGAGCAGTTCTTC.

Many counts were recorded for this clonotype. J is TRBJ2-2 and V is TRBV29-1, with D maybe TRBD1 (6 bases). The CDR3 loop spans 14 amino acids. The V and J ends lost 4 bases and 1 base respectively, with 10 bases between them. The germline gives CDR1 SQVTM, CDR2 ANQGSEA. CDR3 DNA sequence: TGCAGCGTTGCACAGACAGGGAACACCGGGGAGCTGTTTTTT. Its translation: CSVAQTGNTGELFF.

This clonotype came up a few times. This chain connects TRBV6-1 to TRBJ2-2, with D possibly matching TRBD2 (6 bases). The germline V and J ends were trimmed by 7 bases and 3 bases, with 18 bases remaining between them. The CDR3 is 16 amino acids. Germline V gives CDR1 MNHNS, CDR2 SASEGT. For the CDR3, the DNA is TGTGCCAGCACCTTACTAGCCCCAGAGGACACCGGGGAGCTGTTTTTT. Its protein product is CASTLLAPEDTGELFF.

In its sample, this clonotype was seen a few times. The chain joins TRBV19 to TRBJ1-5, with 7 nucleotides matching TRBD1. After removal of 4 bases from V and 4 bases from J, the junction contained 4 bases not matched to a gene. The CDR3 extends over 14 amino acids. Germline CDR1 is LNHDA and CDR2 is SQIVND (reference sequence). The CDR3 coding sequence is TGTGCCAGTAGTAAACAGGGGAATAATCAGCCCCAGCATTTT. Encoded protein: CASSKQGNNQPQHF.

Ten or more counts support this clonotype. V is TRBV7-9 and J is TRBJ2-1; D ambiguous. Germline CDR1 and CDR2: SEHNR and FQNEAQ (reference sequence). The CDR3 has 16 amino acids. The ends were cut back, 4 bases at V and 0 bases at J, with 13 bases in the middle. The CDR3 protein is CASSSKGLSSYNEQFF. CDR3 DNA sequence: TGTGCCAGCAGCTCAAAGGGCCTAAGCTCCTACAATGAGCAGTTCTTC.

This clonotype appeared a few times. V usage is TRBV30 and J usage is TRBJ2-1; D is undetermined. CDR1 GTSNPN and CDR2 SVGIG come from the germline V gene (reference sequence). V lost 5 bases, J lost 10 bases, and 15 bases lay in between. The CDR3 sequence is 12 residues long. The CDR3 region is CAWGKGTHEQFF. Here the CDR3 DNA reads TGTGCCTGGGGAAAGGGCACGCACGAGCAGTTCTTC.

V gene TRBV25-1 combines with J gene TRBJ1-2, with D possibly matching TRBD1 (5 bases). From germline, CDR1 is MGHDK and CDR2 SYGVNS. V was cut by 4 bases and J by 3 bases, with 9 bases left in between. The CDR3 spans 13 residues. The DNA of the CDR3 is TGTGCCAGCAGTGGGGGCAGCTACTATGGCTACACCTTC. Translation gives CASSGGSYYGYTF.

Ten or more counts support this clonotype. The rearrangement uses TRBV14 and TRBJ2-3; 8 positions agree with TRBD2. There are 15 residues in the CDR3. Losses at the gene ends were 4 bases for V and 6 bases for J; bases not matched to a gene: 9. Germline values: CDR1 SGHDN, CDR2 FVKESK. The CDR3 nucleotides are TGTGCCAGCAGCCGCTCCGGACTAGCATCTGATACGCAGTATTTT. It is translated as CASSRSGLASDTQYF.

This clonotype was found many times. The J gene is TRBJ2-5, the V gene TRBV11-2; 9 bases agree with TRBD1. V lost 5 bases to trimming and J lost 1 base; unmatched junction nucleotides: 8. This CDR3 contains 16 residues. The germline V gene has CDR1 SGHAT and CDR2 FQNNGV. CDR3 in amino acids: CASSDSDRGFQETQYF. Written as DNA, the CDR3 is TGTGCCAGCAGCGACTCGGACAGGGGATTCCAAGAGACCCAGTACTTC.

The chain couples TRBV2 to TRBJ2-4; 9 nucleotides line up with TRBD1. Germline values: CDR1 SNHLY, CDR2 FYNNEI. CDR3 size: 14 residues. V was pared by 1 base and J by 8 bases, with 3 bases of the junction left unmatched. CDR3 residues: CASSEDRGLYIQYF. CDR3 nucleotides: TGTGCCAGCAGTGAAGACAGGGGGCTGTACATTCAGTACTTC.

The rearrangement links TRBV27 to TRBJ1-1, with D perhaps TRBD1 (5 bases). The CDR3 extends over 16 amino acids. The germline gives CDR1 MNHEY, CDR2 SMNVEV (reference sequence). Trimming removed 6 bases at V and 1 base at J, with 18 bases between. CDR3 residues: CASRIKPGRANTEAFF. The CDR3 region has the DNA TGTGCCAGCAGAATAAAACCGGGCAGGGCGAACACTGAAGCTTTCTTT.

V is TRBV28 and J is TRBJ1-2, with TRBD1 as a possible D gene (5 bases). CDR1 and CDR2 (germline): MDHEN, SYDVKM. This CDR3 comprises 15 residues. Deletions cut 2 bases from V and 2 bases from J, with 12 bases between. The DNA of the CDR3 is TGTGCCAGCAGTTTAGGGGGTGGGGCCAACTATGGCTACACCTTC. Its translation is CASSLGGGANYGYTF.

This clonotype was detected a few times. The chain couples TRBV19 to TRBJ2-7; D call uncertain. The CDR3 consists of 14 residues. Trimming stripped 2 bases from V and 6 bases from J, with 14 bases between. The germline V gene encodes CDR1 LNHDA and CDR2 SQIVND (reference sequence). The CDR3 sequence: CASSIRASDLEQYF. The CDR3 nucleotides are TGTGCCAGTAGTATAAGGGCTTCGGACCTCGAGCAGTACTTC.

The rearrangement links TRBV4-1 to TRBJ2-5, with 8 positions matching TRBD2. The CDR3 extends over 19 amino acids. V lost 4 bases to trimming and J lost 5 bases; unmatched junction nucleotides: 21. CDR1 and CDR2 from the germline V gene are MGHRA and YSYEKL. The CDR3 bases are TGCGCCAGCAGCCCGGAAGGTGCGGGAAGCGGGAGTCTGGTGGAGACCCAGTACTTC. The encoded protein is CASSPEGAGSGSLVETQYF.

The table lists this clonotype with a few counts. The genes are TRBV19 and TRBJ1-1, with D hard to call. Between the trimmed V and J ends, which lost 3 bases and 1 base, there was a span of 6 bases. This CDR3 is built from 13 residues. Germline CDR1 is LNHDA and CDR2 is SQIVND (reference sequence). CDR3 region: CASSMWRNTEAFF. CDR3 DNA sequence: TGTGCCAGTAGTATGTGGCGGAACACTGAAGCTTTCTTT.

Regarding this clonotype: This may come from a read error, since a much larger clone is one base off. The CDR3 ends on some other residue instead of the conserved phenylalanine or tryptophan, so this is likely a read error. The J gene is TRBJ2-3, the V gene TRBV5-1, with TRBD1 identical over 7 bases. V trimming: 0 bases; J trimming: 2 bases; junction bases outside the gene matches: 3. This CDR3 region has 15 residues. Germline lookup yields CDR1 SGHRS and CDR2 YFSETQ. CDR3 sequence: CASSLGDSLTDTQYV. The CDR3 DNA reads as TGCGCCAGCAGCTTGGGGGACAGTCTCACAGATACGCAGTATGTT.

This clonotype was detected many times. The chain employs TRBV4-1 and TRBJ2-5; 8 positions agree with TRBD2. V shed 2 bases and J 7 bases; nucleotides not matched to a gene: 12. Germline V CDR1 and CDR2: MGHRA, YSYEKL. CDR3 length: 16 residues. The CDR3 region is CASSQNLAGYIGTQYF. As DNA, the CDR3 is TGCGCCAGCAGCCAAAACCTAGCGGGCTACATTGGGACCCAGTACTTC.

The rearrangement uses TRBV6-1 and TRBJ1-2; unclear D gene. Between the trimmed V and J ends, which lost 0 bases and 5 bases, there was a span of 4 bases. The CDR3 runs to 12 residues. In germline, CDR1 is MNHNS, CDR2 SASEGT. For the CDR3, the DNA is TGTGCCAGCAGTGAAGCGGGGTATGGCTACACCTTC. Protein: CASSEAGYGYTF.

This clonotype was picked up a small number of times. The rearrangement links TRBV29-1 to TRBJ2-1; TRBD2 matches 12 bases. The junction had 13 bases not matched to a gene; V was cut back by 7 bases and J by 3 bases. CDR1 and CDR2 from the germline V gene are SQVTM and ANQGSEA. The CDR3 has 17 amino acids. DNA for the CDR3: TGCAGCGCGGAGGGGGCTAGCGGGAGGGCCCACTACAATGAGCAGTTCTTC. It encodes CSAEGASGRAHYNEQFF.

This chain links TRBV9 with TRBJ2-5; 14 bases line up with TRBD2. There are 17 residues in the CDR3. The V gene end was trimmed by 4 bases and the J gene end by 5 bases; junction bases not matched to a gene: 10. Germline V gene sequence: CDR1 SGDLS, CDR2 YYNGEE. The CDR3, as DNA: TGTGCCAGCAGCCCAATTTGGACTAGCGGGGGGCGTGAGACCCAGTACTTC. Protein product: CASSPIWTSGGRETQYF.

This clonotype has ten or more counts. The rearrangement uses TRBV7-3 and TRBJ2-1; TRBD2 matches 10 bases. The germline V gene has CDR1 SGHTA and CDR2 FQGTGA. The V gene end was trimmed by 3 bases and the J gene end by 6 bases; junction bases not matched to a gene: 5. The CDR3 contains 15 residues. CDR3 nucleotide sequence: TGTGCCAGCAGCTTCCTAGCGGGAGTGGCCAATGAGCAGTTCTTC. It codes for CASSFLAGVANEQFF.

This clonotype was detected a few times. The V gene is TRBV28, the J gene TRBJ2-1, with D unclear. There are 12 residues in the CDR3. Germline loops: CDR1 MDHEN, CDR2 SYDVKM. The V end was cut by 2 bases, the J end by 9 bases, with 8 bases between. CDR3: CASSLLDSEQFF. The CDR3 DNA sequence: TGTGCCAGCAGTTTACTTGATAGTGAGCAGTTCTTC.

This clonotype came up many times. The CDR3 bases are TGTGCCAGCAGCGCAAGACAGGGCCAAGAGACCCAGTACTTC. Translated, it gives CASSARQGQETQYF. The chain has TRBV9 and TRBJ2-5; 7 bases are a match to TRBD1. V trimming: 3 bases; J trimming: 1 base; junction bases outside the gene matches: 3. CDR1 and CDR2 (germline): SGDLS, YYNGEE. The CDR3 loop spans 14 amino acids.